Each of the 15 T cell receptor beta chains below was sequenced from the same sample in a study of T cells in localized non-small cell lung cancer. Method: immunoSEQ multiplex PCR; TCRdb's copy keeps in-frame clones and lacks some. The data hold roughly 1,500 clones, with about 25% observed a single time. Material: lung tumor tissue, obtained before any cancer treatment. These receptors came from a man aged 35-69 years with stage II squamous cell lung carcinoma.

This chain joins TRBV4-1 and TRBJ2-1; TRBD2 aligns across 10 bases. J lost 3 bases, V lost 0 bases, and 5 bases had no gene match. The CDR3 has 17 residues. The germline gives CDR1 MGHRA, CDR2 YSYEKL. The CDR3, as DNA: TGCGCCAGCAGCCAAGATCCGCCTAGCGGGAGCTACAATGAGCAGTTCTTC. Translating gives CASSQDPPSGSYNEQFF.

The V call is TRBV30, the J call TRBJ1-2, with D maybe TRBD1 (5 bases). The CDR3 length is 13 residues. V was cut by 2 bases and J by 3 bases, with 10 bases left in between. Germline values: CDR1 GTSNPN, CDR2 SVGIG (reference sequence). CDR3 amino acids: CAWSSQGDYGYTF. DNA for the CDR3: TGTGCCTGGAGTAGTCAGGGAGACTATGGCTACACCTTC.

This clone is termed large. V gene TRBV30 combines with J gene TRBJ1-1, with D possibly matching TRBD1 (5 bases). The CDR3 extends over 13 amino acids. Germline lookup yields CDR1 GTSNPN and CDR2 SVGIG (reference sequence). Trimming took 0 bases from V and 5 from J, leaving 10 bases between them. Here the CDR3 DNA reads TGTGCCTGGAGTGTGTCCAGGGCTACTGAAGCTTTCTTT. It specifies CAWSVSRATEAFF. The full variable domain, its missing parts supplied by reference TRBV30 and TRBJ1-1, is SQTIHQWPATLVQPVGSPLSLECTVEGTSNPNLYWYRQAAGRGLQLLFYSVGIGQISSEVPQNLSASRPQDRQFILSSKKLLLSDSGFYLCAWSVSRATEAFFGQGTRLTVV.

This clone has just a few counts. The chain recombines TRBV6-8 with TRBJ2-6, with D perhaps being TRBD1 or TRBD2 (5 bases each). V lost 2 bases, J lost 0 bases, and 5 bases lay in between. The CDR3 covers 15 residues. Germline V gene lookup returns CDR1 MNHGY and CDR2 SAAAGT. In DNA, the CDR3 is TGTGCCAGCAGTTACGGGGGCTCTGGGGCCAACGTCCTGACTTTC. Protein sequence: CASSYGGSGANVLTF.

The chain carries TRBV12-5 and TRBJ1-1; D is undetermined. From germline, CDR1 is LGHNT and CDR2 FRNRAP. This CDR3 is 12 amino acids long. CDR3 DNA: TGTGCCAGTCTATTCGTGGGGACTGAAGCTTTCTTT. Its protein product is CASLFVGTEAFF.

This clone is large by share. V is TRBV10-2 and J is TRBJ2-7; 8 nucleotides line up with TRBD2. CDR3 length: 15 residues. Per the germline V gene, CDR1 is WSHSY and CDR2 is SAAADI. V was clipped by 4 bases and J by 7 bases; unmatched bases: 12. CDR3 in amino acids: CASSGFSGTVGEQYF. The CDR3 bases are TGCGCCAGCAGTGGCTTTAGCGGGACTGTAGGAGAGCAGTACTTC.

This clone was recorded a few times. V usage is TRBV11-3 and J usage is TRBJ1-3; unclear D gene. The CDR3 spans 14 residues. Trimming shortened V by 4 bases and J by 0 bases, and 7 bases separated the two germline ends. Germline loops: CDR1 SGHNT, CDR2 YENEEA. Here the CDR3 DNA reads TGTGCCAGCAGCTACTCTAACTCTGGAAACACCATATATTTT. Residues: CASSYSNSGNTIYF.

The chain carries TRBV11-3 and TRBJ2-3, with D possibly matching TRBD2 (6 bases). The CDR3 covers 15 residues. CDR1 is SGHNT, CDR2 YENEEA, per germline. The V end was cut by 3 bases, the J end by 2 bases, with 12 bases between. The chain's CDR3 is CASSLNSGPTDTQYF. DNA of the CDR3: TGTGCCAGCAGCTTGAATAGCGGCCCCACAGATACGCAGTATTTT.

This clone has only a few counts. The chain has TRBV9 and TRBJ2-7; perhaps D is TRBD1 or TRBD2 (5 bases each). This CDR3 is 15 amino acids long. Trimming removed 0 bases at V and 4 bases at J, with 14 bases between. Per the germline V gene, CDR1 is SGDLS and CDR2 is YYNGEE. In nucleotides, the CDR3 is TGTGCCAGCAGCGTAGAGTCGGGACGGATTTACGAGCAGTACTTC. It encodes CASSVESGRIYEQYF.

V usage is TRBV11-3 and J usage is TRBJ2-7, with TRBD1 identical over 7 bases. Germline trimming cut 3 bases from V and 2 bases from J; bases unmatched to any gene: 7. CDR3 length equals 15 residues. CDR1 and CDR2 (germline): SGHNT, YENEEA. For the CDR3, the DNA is TGTGCCAGCAGCTTGAGGACAGGCCTTACCTACGAGCAGTACTTC. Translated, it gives CASSLRTGLTYEQYF.

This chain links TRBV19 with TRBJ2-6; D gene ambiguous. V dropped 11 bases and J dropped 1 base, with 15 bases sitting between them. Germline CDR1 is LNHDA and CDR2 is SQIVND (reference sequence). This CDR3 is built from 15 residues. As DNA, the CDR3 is TGTGCCTCTAGTATCATAGGGTCTGGGGCCAACGTCCTGACTTTC. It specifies CASSIIGSGANVLTF.

The CDR3 DNA follows: TGTGCCAGCAGTCCAGGACTAGCGGGAGACCCAGATACGCAGTATTTT. Protein product: CASSPGLAGDPDTQYF. The chain joins TRBV6-8 to TRBJ2-3; 13 positions agree with TRBD2. Germline trimming cut 5 bases from V and 4 bases from J; bases unmatched to any gene: 6. CDR1 is MNHGY, CDR2 SAAAGT, per germline. The CDR3 sequence is 16 residues long.

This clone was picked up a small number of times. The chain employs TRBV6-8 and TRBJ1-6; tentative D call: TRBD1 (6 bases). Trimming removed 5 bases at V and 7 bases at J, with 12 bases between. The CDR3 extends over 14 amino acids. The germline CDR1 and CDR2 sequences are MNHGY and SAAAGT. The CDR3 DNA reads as TGTGCCAGCAGTCGGGGACAAGCGAATTCACCCCTCCACTTT. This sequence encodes CASSRGQANSPLHF.

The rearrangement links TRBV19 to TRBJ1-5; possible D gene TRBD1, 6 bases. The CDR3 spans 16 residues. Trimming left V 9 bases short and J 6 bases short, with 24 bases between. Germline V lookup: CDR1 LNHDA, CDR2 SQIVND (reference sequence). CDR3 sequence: CASGDPGASIRQPQHF. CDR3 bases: TGTGCCAGCGGCGACCCAGGGGCTTCGATACGTCAGCCCCAGCATTTT.

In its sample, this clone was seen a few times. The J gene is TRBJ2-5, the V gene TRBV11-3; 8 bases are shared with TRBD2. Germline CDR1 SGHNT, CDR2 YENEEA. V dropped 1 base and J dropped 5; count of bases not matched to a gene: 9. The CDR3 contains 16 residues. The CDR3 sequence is CASSLGRSGSGETQYF. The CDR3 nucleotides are TGTGCCAGCAGCTTAGGGAGAAGCGGGAGCGGTGAGACCCAGTACTTC.